Each of the 21 T cell receptor beta chains below was sequenced from the same sample in a study of shared clonotypes between healthy human individuals. Sequencing used immunoSEQ multiplex PCR; TCRdb keeps in-frame clones, though not all of them. The sample shows 950,000 to 1,100,000 clones, 60% to 80% of them seen only once. The sequenced sample was memory CD4+ T cells sorted from blood. Indicated subset: CD45RA-negative fraction. The receptors here all came from a man younger than 35 in good health.

Turning to this clone: This sample also contains other DNA sequences that code for the same CDR3. The chain combines TRBV6-6 with TRBJ2-7; 7 positions match TRBD2. Germline V gene data show CDR1 as MNHNY and CDR2 as SVGAGI (reference sequence). The CDR3 covers 14 residues. V lost 6 bases to trimming and J lost 0 bases; unmatched junction nucleotides: 5. CDR3 nucleotides: TGTGCCAGCAGGCAACTAGCGAGCTCCTACGAGCAGTACTTC. Translating gives CASRQLASSYEQYF.

The chain recombines TRBV18 with TRBJ2-5; D may be TRBD2 (5 bases). The ends were cut back, 2 bases at V and 5 bases at J, with 18 bases in the middle. The CDR3 length is 16 residues. Per germline, CDR1 KGHSH and CDR2 LQKENI. The CDR3 spells CASSPSLLAGDETQYF. Written as DNA, the CDR3 is TGTGCCAGCTCACCAAGCCTCCTAGCTGGGGATGAGACCCAGTACTTC.

Comments on this clone: Other DNA sequences in the sample encode the same CDR3. The gene calls are TRBV6-1 and TRBJ1-5, with a weak D call TRBD1 (5 bases). The ends were cut back, 4 bases at V and 4 bases at J, with 5 bases in the middle. The CDR3 length is 12 residues. Germline-derived CDR1 and CDR2 are MNHNS and SASEGT. In DNA, the CDR3 is TGTGCCAGCAGTGGGGGGAATCAGCCCCAGCATTTT. Residues: CASSGGNQPQHF.

V usage is TRBV5-4 and J usage is TRBJ1-4; possible D gene TRBD1, 5 bases. Germline V gene sequence: CDR1 SGHNT, CDR2 YYREEE (reference sequence). The V and J ends lost 4 bases and 6 bases respectively, with 13 bases between them. This CDR3 has 14 residues. The CDR3 sequence: CASSRAGEDEKLFF. The CDR3, as DNA: TGTGCCAGCAGCCGCGCGGGGGAGGATGAAAAACTGTTTTTT.

A few counts support this clone. The same CDR3 arises from other DNA sequences in this sample as well. The chain combines TRBV19 with TRBJ2-5; 8 nucleotides match TRBD2. J lost 4 bases, V lost 5 bases, and 3 bases had no gene match. The CDR3 length is 13 residues. The germline gives CDR1 LNHDA, CDR2 SQIVND (reference sequence). CDR3 in amino acids: CASSPLAGETQYF. DNA of the CDR3: TGTGCCAGTAGTCCGCTAGCGGGAGAGACCCAGTACTTC.

The chain is built from TRBV6-1 and TRBJ2-5; TRBD2 aligns across 9 bases. Trimming at V came to 4 bases and at J to 5 bases, leaving 11 bases not matched to a gene. Germline V gene sequence: CDR1 MNHNS, CDR2 SASEGT. This CDR3 is 16 amino acids long. CDR3 sequence: CASSATSGSTGETQYF. The CDR3 DNA is TGTGCCAGCAGTGCGACTAGCGGCTCGACCGGGGAGACCCAGTACTTC.

This chain joins TRBV2 and TRBJ1-5; no clear D gene. Germline CDR1 is SNHLY and CDR2 is FYNNEI. The CDR3 covers 14 residues. The V gene lost 2 bases and the J gene lost 3 bases, with 8 bases spanning the gap. For the CDR3, the DNA is TGTGCCAGCAGTGAATTGTCTTCCAATCAGCCCCAGCATTTT. The encoded protein is CASSELSSNQPQHF.

V gene TRBV11-2 combines with J gene TRBJ2-2, with D perhaps matching TRBD2 (6 bases). Germline V gives CDR1 SGHAT, CDR2 FQNNGV. The CDR3 length is 16 residues. Between the trimmed V and J ends, which lost 1 base and 6 bases, there was a span of 15 bases. This CDR3 reads CASSLVPGDVSGELFF. The CDR3 region has the DNA TGTGCCAGCAGCTTAGTGCCGGGGGATGTGTCCGGGGAGCTGTTTTTT.

The rearrangement links TRBV5-1 to TRBJ2-3; 9 bases align to TRBD1. The V gene end was trimmed by 4 bases and the J gene end by 0 bases; junction bases not matched to a gene: 6. Germline V gives CDR1 SGHRS, CDR2 YFSETQ. The CDR3 contains 16 residues. CDR3 in DNA: TGCGCCAGCAGCCCGGGACAGGGCACGAGCACAGATACGCAGTATTTT. This encodes CASSPGQGTSTDTQYF.

This chain joins TRBV11-2 and TRBJ2-5; tentatively, D is TRBD1 (6 bases). Looked up from germline, CDR1 is SGHAT and CDR2 is FQNNGV. With 2 bases removed from V and 0 bases from J, the gap between germline ends came to 16 bases. CDR3 length: 17 residues. The CDR3: CASSLSPGTQYQETQYF. The CDR3 DNA is TGTGCCAGCAGCTTATCACCCGGGACACAGTACCAAGAGACCCAGTACTTC. The whole variable domain, filled in from reference TRBV11-2 and TRBJ2-5, reads EAGVAQSPRYKIIEKRQSVAFWCNPISGHATLYWYQQILGQGPKLLIQFQNNGVVDDSQLPKDRFSAERLKGVDSTLKIQPAKLEDSAVYLCASSLSPGTQYQETQYFGPGTRLLVL.

The chain uses TRBV29-1 and TRBJ2-3; 7 bases fit TRBD2. CDR1 is SQVTM, CDR2 ANQGSEA, per germline. V was clipped by 8 bases and J by 3 bases; unmatched bases: 14. The CDR3 is 15 residues long. The CDR3 here is CSIQTLAVLTDTQYF. DNA for the CDR3: TGCAGCATCCAGACCCTAGCGGTGCTAACAGATACGCAGTATTTT.

The J gene is TRBJ2-2, the V gene TRBV7-9; possible D gene TRBD1, 6 bases. CDR3 length: 12 amino acids. Germline CDR1 is SEHNR and CDR2 is FQNEAQ (reference sequence). Trimming cost V 5 bases and J 8 bases, with 9 bases left between them. The CDR3 nucleotides are TGTGCCAGCAGCCCAGGGACAGGGGAGCTGTTTTTT. Its translation is CASSPGTGELFF. The full variable domain, its missing parts supplied by reference TRBV7-9 and TRBJ2-2, is DTGVSQNPRHKITKRGQNVTFRCDPISEHNRLYWYRQTLGQGPEFLTYFQNEAQLEKSRLLSDRFSAERPKGSFSTLEIQRTEQGDSAMYLCASSPGTGELFFGEGSRLTVL.

The rearrangement joins TRBV15 to TRBJ2-3; 7 nucleotides agree with TRBD1. Trimming took 8 bases from V and 1 from J; bases not matched to a gene: 3. This CDR3 contains 13 residues. CDR1 is LNHNV and CDR2 is YYDKDF in the germline V gene (reference sequence). The CDR3 is CATLGQGTDTQYF. The DNA of the CDR3 is TGTGCCACCTTAGGACAGGGCACAGATACGCAGTATTTT.

The genes are TRBV10-1 and TRBJ2-1, with D perhaps TRBD1 or TRBD2 (7 bases each). The CDR3 spans 17 residues. Germline V lookup: CDR1 WNHNN, CDR2 SYGVQD (reference sequence). V lost 0 bases to trimming and J lost 4 bases, with 16 bases between them. The chain's CDR3 is CASSESRGLAVYNEQFF. CDR3 nucleotide sequence: TGCGCCAGCAGTGAGTCGAGGGGGCTAGCGGTGTACAATGAGCAGTTCTTC.

The chain recombines TRBV19 with TRBJ1-5; 7 nucleotides agree with TRBD1. The ends lost 5 bases at V and 9 bases at J; junction bases unmatched: 4. Germline lookup yields CDR1 LNHDA and CDR2 SQIVND (reference sequence). The CDR3 length is 12 residues. Here the CDR3 DNA reads TGTGCCAGTAGTCCCAGGGGGGGGCCCCAGCATTTT. Its protein product is CASSPRGGPQHF. Together with reference TRBV19 and TRBJ1-5, the CDR3 gives the full variable domain: DGGITQSPKYLFRKEGQNVTLSCEQNLNHDAMYWYRQDPGQGLRLIYYSQIVNDFQKGDIAEGYSVSREKKESFPLTVTSAQKNPTAFYLCASSPRGGPQHFGDGTRLSIL.

The J gene is TRBJ2-3, the V gene TRBV5-5; 10 nucleotides agree with TRBD1. The CDR3 spans 16 residues. The germline V gene has CDR1 SGHKS and CDR2 YYEKEE (reference sequence). The V gene end was trimmed by 0 bases and the J gene end by 5 bases; junction bases not matched to a gene: 6. The CDR3 sequence: CASSLGGTGAGDTQYF. The CDR3 DNA reads TGTGCCAGCAGCTTGGGCGGGACAGGGGCCGGAGATACGCAGTATTTT.

The chain recombines TRBV2 with TRBJ1-5, with D maybe TRBD1 (6 bases). CDR1 and CDR2 from the germline V gene are SNHLY and FYNNEI. This CDR3 has 15 residues. The V end lost 4 bases, the J end lost 2 bases, and 12 bases lay between the germline ends. The CDR3, as DNA: TGTGCCAGCAGTGTAGCAGGGGCCGGCAATCAGCCCCAGCATTTT. Its protein product is CASSVAGAGNQPQHF.

The J gene is TRBJ2-7, the V gene TRBV30, with a possible D match to TRBD2 (6 bases). Trimming left V 5 bases short and J 3 bases short, with 14 bases between. Germline V CDR1 and CDR2: GTSNPN, SVGIG (reference sequence). This CDR3 region has 13 residues. The CDR3 loop is CAWSGGRNYEQYF. The CDR3 DNA follows: TGTGCCTGGTCCGGGGGTAGGAACTACGAGCAGTACTTC.

This clone was found a few times. The chain carries TRBV11-2 and TRBJ1-4, with D maybe TRBD1 (5 bases). The length of the CDR3 is 15 residues. Germline V lookup: CDR1 SGHAT, CDR2 FQNNGV. The V end lost 3 bases, the J end lost 8 bases, and 16 bases lay between the germline ends. CDR3 region: CASSFQGTREEKLFF. In nucleotides, the CDR3 is TGTGCCAGCAGCTTCCAGGGAACTCGTGAAGAAAAACTGTTTTTT.

The CDR3 loop is CASSVGAGLRETQYF. DNA for the CDR3: TGTGCCAGCAGCGTAGGGGCGGGCTTACGGGAGACCCAGTACTTC. The chain is built from TRBV9 and TRBJ2-5, with D maybe TRBD2 (5 bases). This CDR3 comprises 15 residues. The germline V and J ends were trimmed by 0 bases and 5 bases, with 14 bases remaining between them. In germline, CDR1 is SGDLS, CDR2 YYNGEE.

This sequence joins TRBV6-1 and TRBJ1-5; the match to TRBD1 covers 8 bases. V lost 6 bases and J lost 7; bases outside the gene matches: 5. The CDR3 contains 13 residues. The germline V gene encodes CDR1 MNHNS and CDR2 SASEGT. The CDR3 DNA is TGTGCCAGCAGGGCAGGGGGCTGGCAGCCCCAGCATTTT. As protein: CASRAGGWQPQHF.